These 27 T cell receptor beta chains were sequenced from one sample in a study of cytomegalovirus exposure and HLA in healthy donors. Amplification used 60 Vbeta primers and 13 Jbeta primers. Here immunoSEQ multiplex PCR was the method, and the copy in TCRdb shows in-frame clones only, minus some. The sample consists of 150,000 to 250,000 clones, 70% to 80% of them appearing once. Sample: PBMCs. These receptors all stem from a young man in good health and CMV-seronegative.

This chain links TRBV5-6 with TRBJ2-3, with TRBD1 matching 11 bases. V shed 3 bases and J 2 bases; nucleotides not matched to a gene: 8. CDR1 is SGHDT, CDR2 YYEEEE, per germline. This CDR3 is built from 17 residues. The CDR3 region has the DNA TGTGCCAGCAGCTCGGCGGACAGGGGGCTGATCACAGATACGCAGTATTTT. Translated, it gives CASSSADRGLITDTQYF.

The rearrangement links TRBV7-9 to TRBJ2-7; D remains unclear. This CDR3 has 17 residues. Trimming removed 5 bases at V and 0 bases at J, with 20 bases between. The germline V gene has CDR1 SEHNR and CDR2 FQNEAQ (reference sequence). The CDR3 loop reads CASSPPRLSNFSYEQYF. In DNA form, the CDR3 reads TGTGCCAGCAGCCCGCCCCGACTGAGCAACTTCTCCTACGAGCAGTACTTC.

CDR3 amino acids: CASTTGQMGSPLHF. CDR3 coding DNA: TGTGCCAGCACTACGGGACAGATGGGATCACCCCTCCACTTT. This chain uses TRBV25-1 with TRBJ1-6; 7 nucleotides match TRBD1. Germline CDR1 is MGHDK and CDR2 is SYGVNS. V gave up 7 bases and J gave up 10 bases; unmatched junction bases: 10. The CDR3 extends over 14 amino acids.

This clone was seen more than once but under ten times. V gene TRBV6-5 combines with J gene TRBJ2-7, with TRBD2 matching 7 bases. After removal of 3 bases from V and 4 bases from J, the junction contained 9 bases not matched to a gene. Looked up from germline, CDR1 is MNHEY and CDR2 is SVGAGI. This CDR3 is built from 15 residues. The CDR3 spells CASSYVMRGRYEQYF. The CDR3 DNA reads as TGTGCCAGCAGTTATGTTATGCGGGGGAGGTACGAGCAGTACTTC.

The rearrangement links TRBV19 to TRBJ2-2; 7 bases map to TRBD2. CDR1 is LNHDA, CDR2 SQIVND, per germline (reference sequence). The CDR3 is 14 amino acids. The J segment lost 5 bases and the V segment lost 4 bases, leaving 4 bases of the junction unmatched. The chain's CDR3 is CASSSGSQTGELFF. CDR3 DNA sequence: TGTGCCAGTAGTAGCGGGAGTCAGACCGGGGAGCTGTTTTTT.

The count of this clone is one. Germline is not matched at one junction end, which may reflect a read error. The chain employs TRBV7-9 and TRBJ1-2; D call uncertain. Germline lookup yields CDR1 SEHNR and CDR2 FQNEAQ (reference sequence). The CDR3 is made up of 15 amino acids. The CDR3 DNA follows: TGTGCCAGCAGATTAGTGGAGACCTCTAACTATGGCTACACCTTC. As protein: CASRLVETSNYGYTF.

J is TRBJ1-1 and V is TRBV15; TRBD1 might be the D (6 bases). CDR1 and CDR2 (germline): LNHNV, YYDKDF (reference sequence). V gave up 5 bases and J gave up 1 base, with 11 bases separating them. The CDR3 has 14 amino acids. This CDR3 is CATSGPGQNTEAFF. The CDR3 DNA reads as TGTGCCACCAGCGGACCGGGACAGAACACTGAAGCTTTCTTT.

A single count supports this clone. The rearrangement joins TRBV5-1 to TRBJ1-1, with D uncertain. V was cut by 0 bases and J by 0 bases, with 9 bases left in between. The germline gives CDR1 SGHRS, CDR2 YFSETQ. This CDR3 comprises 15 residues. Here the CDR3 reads CASSLVEGVNTEAFF. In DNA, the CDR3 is TGCGCCAGCAGCTTGGTGGAGGGAGTGAACACTGAAGCTTTCTTT.

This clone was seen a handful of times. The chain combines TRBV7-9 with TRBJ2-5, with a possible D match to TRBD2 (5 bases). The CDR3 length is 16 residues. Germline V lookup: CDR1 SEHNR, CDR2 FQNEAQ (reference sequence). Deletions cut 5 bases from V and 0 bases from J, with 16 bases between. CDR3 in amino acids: CASSPGEGRYQETQYF. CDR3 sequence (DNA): TGTGCCAGCAGCCCGGGCGAGGGCAGGTACCAAGAGACCCAGTACTTC. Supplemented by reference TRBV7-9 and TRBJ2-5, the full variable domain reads DTGVSQNPRHKITKRGQNVTFRCDPISEHNRLYWYRQTLGQGPEFLTYFQNEAQLEKSRLLSDRFSAERPKGSFSTLEIQRTEQGDSAMYLCASSPGEGRYQETQYFGPGTRLLVL.

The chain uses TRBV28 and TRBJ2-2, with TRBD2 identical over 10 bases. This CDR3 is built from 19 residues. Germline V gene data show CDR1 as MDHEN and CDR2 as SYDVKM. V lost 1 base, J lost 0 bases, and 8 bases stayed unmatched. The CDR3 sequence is CASSLSWLAGVTNTGELFF. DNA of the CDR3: TGTGCCAGCAGTTTATCTTGGCTAGCGGGAGTCACGAACACCGGGGAGCTGTTTTTT.

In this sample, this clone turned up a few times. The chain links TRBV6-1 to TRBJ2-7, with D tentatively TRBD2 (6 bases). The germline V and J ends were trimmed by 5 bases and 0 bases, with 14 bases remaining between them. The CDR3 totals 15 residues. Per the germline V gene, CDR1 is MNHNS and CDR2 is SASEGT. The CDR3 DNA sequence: TGTGCCAGCAGTCTTCCAGCGGGCACCTCCTACGAGCAGTACTTC. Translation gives CASSLPAGTSYEQYF.

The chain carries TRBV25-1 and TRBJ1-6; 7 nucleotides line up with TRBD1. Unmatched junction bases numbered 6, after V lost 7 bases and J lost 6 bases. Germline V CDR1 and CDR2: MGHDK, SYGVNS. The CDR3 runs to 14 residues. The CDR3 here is CASTGDRPNSPLHF. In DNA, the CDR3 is TGTGCCAGCACCGGGGACAGACCTAATTCACCCCTCCACTTT.

The CDR3 nucleotides read TGTGCCAGCAGTTACTCAGAGACAATGAGAAATTCACCCCTCCACTTT. Its translation: CASSYSETMRNSPLHF. The genes are TRBV6-5 and TRBJ1-6; D uncertain. CDR3 length: 16 residues. V was cut by 0 bases and J by 7 bases, with 13 bases left in between. From germline, CDR1 is MNHEY and CDR2 SVGAGI.

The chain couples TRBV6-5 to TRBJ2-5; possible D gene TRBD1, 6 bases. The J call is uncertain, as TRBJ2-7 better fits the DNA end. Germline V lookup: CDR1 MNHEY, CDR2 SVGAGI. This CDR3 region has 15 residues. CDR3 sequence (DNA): TGTGCCAGCAGTTACTCGCCGGGACAATACTACGAGCAGTACTTC. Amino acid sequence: CASSYSPGQYYEQYF.

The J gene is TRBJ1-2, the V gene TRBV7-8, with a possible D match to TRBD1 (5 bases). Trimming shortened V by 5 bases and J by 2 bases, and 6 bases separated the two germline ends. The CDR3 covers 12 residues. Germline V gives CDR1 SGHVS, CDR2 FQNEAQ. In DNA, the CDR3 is TGTGCCAGCAGCCAGGGAAACTATGGCTACACCTTC. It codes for CASSQGNYGYTF. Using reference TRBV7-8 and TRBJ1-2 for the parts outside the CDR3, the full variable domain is GAGVSQSPRYKVAKRGQDVALRCDPISGHVSLFWYQQALGQGPEFLTYFQNEAQLDKSGLPSDRFFAERPEGSVSTLKIQRTQQEDSAVYLCASSQGNYGYTFGSGTRLTVV.

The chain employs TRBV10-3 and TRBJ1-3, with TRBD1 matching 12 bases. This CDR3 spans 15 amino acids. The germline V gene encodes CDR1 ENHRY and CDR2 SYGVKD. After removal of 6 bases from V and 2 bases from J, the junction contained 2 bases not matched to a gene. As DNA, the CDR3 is TGTGCCATCAGGGGGACAGGGGGCGCTGGAAACACCATATATTTT. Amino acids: CAIRGTGGAGNTIYF.

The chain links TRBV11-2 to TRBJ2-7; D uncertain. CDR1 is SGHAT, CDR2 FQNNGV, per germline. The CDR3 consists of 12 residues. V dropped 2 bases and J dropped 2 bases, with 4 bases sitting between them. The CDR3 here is CASSLSPYEQYF. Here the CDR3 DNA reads TGTGCCAGCAGCTTAAGCCCCTACGAGCAGTACTTC.

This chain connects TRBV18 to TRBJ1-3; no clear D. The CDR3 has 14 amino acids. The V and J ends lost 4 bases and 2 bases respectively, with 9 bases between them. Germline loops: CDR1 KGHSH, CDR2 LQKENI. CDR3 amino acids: CASSQAGTGNTIYF. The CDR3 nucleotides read TGTGCCAGCTCACAGGCGGGGACTGGAAACACCATATATTTT.

Written as DNA, the CDR3 is TGTGCCATCAGGGCTAGCGGGAGCCAGCCAAGGGAGCAGTTCTTC. Translation gives CAIRASGSQPREQFF. The J gene is TRBJ2-1, the V gene TRBV10-3, with TRBD2 matching 10 bases. The CDR3 extends over 15 amino acids. Germline CDR1 is ENHRY and CDR2 is SYGVKD. With 6 bases clipped from V and 10 bases from J, the junction kept 12 bases outside the gene matches.

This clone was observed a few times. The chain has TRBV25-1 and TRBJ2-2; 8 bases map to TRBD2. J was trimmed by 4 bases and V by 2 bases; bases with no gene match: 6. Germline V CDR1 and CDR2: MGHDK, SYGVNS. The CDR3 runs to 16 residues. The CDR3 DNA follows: TGTGCCAGCAGTGAAGGACTAGCAGGTGGCACCGGGGAGCTGTTTTTT. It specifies CASSEGLAGGTGELFF.

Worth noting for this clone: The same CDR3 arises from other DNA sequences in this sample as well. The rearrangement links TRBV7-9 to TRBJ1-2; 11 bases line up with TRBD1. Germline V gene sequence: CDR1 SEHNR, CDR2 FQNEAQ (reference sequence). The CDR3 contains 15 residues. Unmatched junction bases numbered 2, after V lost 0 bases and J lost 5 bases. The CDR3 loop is CASSLAGTGGYGYTF. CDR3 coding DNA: TGTGCCAGCAGCTTAGCGGGGACAGGGGGTTATGGCTACACCTTC.

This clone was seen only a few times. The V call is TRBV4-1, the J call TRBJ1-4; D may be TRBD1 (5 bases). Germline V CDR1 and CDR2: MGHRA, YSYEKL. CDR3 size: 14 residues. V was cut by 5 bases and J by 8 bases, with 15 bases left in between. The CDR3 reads CASSTGPVGEKLFF. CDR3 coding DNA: TGCGCCAGCAGCACAGGACCGGTGGGGGAAAAACTGTTTTTT.

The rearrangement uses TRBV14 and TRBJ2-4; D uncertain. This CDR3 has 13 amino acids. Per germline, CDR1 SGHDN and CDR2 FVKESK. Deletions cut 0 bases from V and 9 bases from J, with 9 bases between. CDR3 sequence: CASSQDLDGIQYF. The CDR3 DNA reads TGTGCCAGCAGCCAAGATTTAGATGGCATTCAGTACTTC. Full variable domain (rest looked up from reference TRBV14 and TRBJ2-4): EAGVTQFPSHSVIEKGQTVTLRCDPISGHDNLYWYRRVMGKEIKFLLHFVKESKQDESGMPNNRFLAERTGGTYSTLKVQPAELEDSGVYFCASSQDLDGIQYFGAGTRLSVL.

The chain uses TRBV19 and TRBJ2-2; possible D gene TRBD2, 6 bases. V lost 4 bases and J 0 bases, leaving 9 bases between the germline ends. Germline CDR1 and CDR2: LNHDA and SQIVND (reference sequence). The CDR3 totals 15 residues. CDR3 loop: CASSKGGSNTGELFF. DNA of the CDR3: TGTGCCAGTAGTAAAGGAGGGTCGAACACCGGGGAGCTGTTTTTT.

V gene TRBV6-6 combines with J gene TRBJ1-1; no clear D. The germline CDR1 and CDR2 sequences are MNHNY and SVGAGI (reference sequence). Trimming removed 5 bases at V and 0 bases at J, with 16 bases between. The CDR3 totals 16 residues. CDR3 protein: CASSPGLREMNTEAFF. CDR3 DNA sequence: TGTGCCAGCAGTCCCGGCCTTCGGGAGATGAACACTGAAGCTTTCTTT.

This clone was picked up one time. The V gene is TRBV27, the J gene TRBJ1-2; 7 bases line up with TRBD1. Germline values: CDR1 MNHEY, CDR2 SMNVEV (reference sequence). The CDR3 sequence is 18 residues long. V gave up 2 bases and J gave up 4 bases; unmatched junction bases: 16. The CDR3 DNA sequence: TGTGCCAGCAGTTTAAGAGGGCAGGGTAAGGGGGCTCGCTATGGCTACACCTTC. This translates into CASSLRGQGKGARYGYTF.

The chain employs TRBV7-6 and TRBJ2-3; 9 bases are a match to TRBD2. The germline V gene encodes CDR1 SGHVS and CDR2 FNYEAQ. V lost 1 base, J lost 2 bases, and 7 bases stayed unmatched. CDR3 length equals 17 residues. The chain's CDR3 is CASSLDMAGGPTDTQYF. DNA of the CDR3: TGTGCCAGCAGCTTAGATATGGCGGGAGGGCCCACAGATACGCAGTATTTT.